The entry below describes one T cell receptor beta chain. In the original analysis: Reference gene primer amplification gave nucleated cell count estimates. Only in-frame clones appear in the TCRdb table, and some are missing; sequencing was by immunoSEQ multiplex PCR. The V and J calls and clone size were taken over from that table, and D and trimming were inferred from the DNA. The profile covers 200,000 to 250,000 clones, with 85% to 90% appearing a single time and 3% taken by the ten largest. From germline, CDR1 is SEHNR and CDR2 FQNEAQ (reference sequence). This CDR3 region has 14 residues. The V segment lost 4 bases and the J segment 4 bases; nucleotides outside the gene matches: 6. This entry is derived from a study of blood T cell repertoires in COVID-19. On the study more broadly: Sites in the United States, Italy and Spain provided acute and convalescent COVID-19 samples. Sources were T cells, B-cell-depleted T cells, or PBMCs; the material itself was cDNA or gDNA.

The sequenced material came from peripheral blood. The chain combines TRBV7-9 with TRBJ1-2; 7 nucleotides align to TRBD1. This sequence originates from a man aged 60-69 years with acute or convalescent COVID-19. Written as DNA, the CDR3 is TGTGCCAGCAGCTCTACAGGGGATCTCTATGGCTACACCTTC. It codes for CASSSTGDLYGYTF.